The 18 T cell receptor beta chains below were found in one sample sequenced in a study of blood T cell repertoires in COVID-19. Sequencing used immunoSEQ multiplex PCR; TCRdb keeps in-frame clones, though not all of them. The sample consists of nearly 300,000 clones, approximately 90% of them appearing once. Material: peripheral blood. The receptors were sampled from a woman under 40 who had recovered from COVID-19.

This clone appeared a single time. The chain combines TRBV5-1 with TRBJ1-1, with TRBD1 as a possible D gene (5 bases). The V end was cut by 7 bases, the J end by 4 bases, with 17 bases between. Germline V gene data show CDR1 as SGHRS and CDR2 as YFSETQ. The CDR3 consists of 14 residues. The DNA of the CDR3 is TGCGCCAGCTCGTACAGGACGGGGGGCACTGAAGCTTTCTTT. Amino acids: CASSYRTGGTEAFF.

V gene TRBV19 combines with J gene TRBJ1-6; tentative D call: TRBD1 (6 bases). The germline V gene encodes CDR1 LNHDA and CDR2 SQIVND (reference sequence). V was cut by 2 bases and J by 7 bases, with 9 bases left in between. The CDR3 totals 14 residues. The CDR3 sequence: CASSIQGTNSPLHF. CDR3 coding DNA: TGTGCCAGTAGTATACAGGGGACCAATTCACCCCTCCACTTT.

A note on this clone: The sample holds other DNA sequences that translate to the same CDR3. V is TRBV28 and J is TRBJ1-2; 8 bases align to TRBD1. The trim removed 4 bases at V and 4 bases at J, leaving 2 bases unmatched. The CDR3 runs to 13 residues. Per germline, CDR1 MDHEN and CDR2 SYDVKM. This CDR3 is CASSSGQGYGYTF. The CDR3 coding sequence is TGTGCCAGCAGTTCAGGACAGGGCTATGGCTACACCTTC.

V and J are TRBV11-3 and TRBJ2-3; 8 nucleotides match TRBD2. The V and J ends lost 4 bases and 2 bases, in that order; junction bases with no gene match: 11. The CDR3 totals 17 residues. Germline V gene data show CDR1 as SGHNT and CDR2 as YENEEA. CDR3 region: CASSSFGGARSTDTQYF. In DNA form, the CDR3 reads TGTGCCAGCAGCTCCTTCGGGGGGGCGAGGTCCACAGATACGCAGTATTTT.

The gene calls are TRBV6-6 and TRBJ2-7; the D is unclear. CDR3 length: 12 amino acids. The germline V gene has CDR1 MNHNY and CDR2 SVGAGI (reference sequence). Trimming pared 6 bases from V and 2 bases from J, leaving 8 bases between. The CDR3 region has the DNA TGTGCCAGCAGGGAAACAGCCTACGAGCAGTACTTC. Encoded protein: CASRETAYEQYF.

The V gene is TRBV4-1, the J gene TRBJ2-6; the D gene is possibly TRBD1 (6 bases). Germline V gene data show CDR1 as MGHRA and CDR2 as YSYEKL. V was shortened by 10 bases and J by 0 bases, with 19 bases between the two germline ends. The CDR3 is made up of 17 amino acids. DNA of the CDR3: TGCGCCATCGACACGGGACAACGCAACTCTGGGGCCAACGTCCTGACTTTC. This sequence encodes CAIDTGQRNSGANVLTF.

This chain links TRBV6-6 with TRBJ2-1; TRBD2 aligns across 9 bases. Trimming cost V 0 bases and J 7 bases; bases outside gene matches: 7. This CDR3 has 16 amino acids. Germline V gene lookup returns CDR1 MNHNY and CDR2 SVGAGI (reference sequence). In DNA form, the CDR3 reads TGTGCCAGCAGTTACTCCGTAGCGGGGGATCGAAATGAGCAGTTCTTC. This gives the protein CASSYSVAGDRNEQFF.

The J gene is TRBJ2-5, the V gene TRBV5-1; TRBD2 aligns across 8 bases. CDR1 is SGHRS and CDR2 is YFSETQ in the germline V gene. V lost 4 bases, J lost 2 bases, and 7 bases stayed unmatched. The CDR3 has 15 residues. The CDR3 sequence is CASSSDGTSQETQYF. The DNA of the CDR3 is TGCGCCAGCAGCAGCGACGGGACTAGTCAAGAGACCCAGTACTTC.

The chain couples TRBV18 to TRBJ2-7; D is unclear. CDR3 length equals 13 residues. CDR1 KGHSH and CDR2 LQKENI come from the germline V gene. V shed 4 bases and J shed 2 bases, with 9 bases lying between them. The CDR3 protein is CASSLGRTYEQYF. In DNA, the CDR3 is TGTGCCAGCTCACTTGGCAGAACCTACGAGCAGTACTTC.

V and J are TRBV5-4 and TRBJ2-7; 9 positions agree with TRBD1. CDR1 SGHNT and CDR2 YYREEE come from the germline V gene (reference sequence). V shed 0 bases, J shed 4 bases, and the junction held 8 bases outside the gene matches. The CDR3 totals 16 residues. The CDR3 here is CASSLARGQGTYEQYF. The CDR3 bases are TGTGCCAGCAGCTTGGCCAGGGGACAGGGTACGTACGAGCAGTACTTC.

CDR3: CASSLGGLHGTDTQYF. The CDR3 coding sequence is TGTGCCAGCAGCTTAGGGGGACTACATGGTACAGATACGCAGTATTTT. The rearrangement uses TRBV7-8 and TRBJ2-3; 7 bases are shared with TRBD2. There are 16 residues in the CDR3. Germline CDR1 SGHVS, CDR2 FQNEAQ. The V gene end was trimmed by 1 base and the J gene end by 3 bases; junction bases not matched to a gene: 7.

This clone was recorded once. The CDR3 loop is CASRPGLESYNEQFF. CDR3 bases: TGTGCCAGCAGACCGGGACTAGAATCCTACAATGAGCAGTTCTTC. The chain is built from TRBV27 and TRBJ2-1, with 8 bases lining up with TRBD2. Losses at the gene ends were 6 bases for V and 1 base for J; bases not matched to a gene: 5. The CDR3 spans 15 residues. Germline V CDR1 and CDR2: MNHEY, SMNVEV (reference sequence).

This clone has more than one count but fewer than ten. The J gene is TRBJ2-7, the V gene TRBV4-2; perhaps TRBD1 as D (6 bases). This CDR3 has 15 residues. Trimming took 3 bases from V and 0 from J, leaving 12 bases between them. Germline CDR1 reads LGHNA; CDR2 reads YNFKEQ. This CDR3 is CASSQVDSGSYEQYF. In DNA, the CDR3 is TGTGCCAGCAGCCAGGTGGACAGCGGCTCCTACGAGCAGTACTTC.

The chain carries TRBV30 and TRBJ2-1, with 7 positions matching TRBD2. This CDR3 has 17 residues. V gave up 0 bases and J gave up 7 bases; unmatched junction bases: 15. CDR1 GTSNPN and CDR2 SVGIG come from the germline V gene (reference sequence). This CDR3 is CAWSVGLGFGLGNEQFF. DNA for the CDR3: TGTGCCTGGAGTGTGGGATTGGGGTTTGGACTAGGGAATGAGCAGTTCTTC.

The chain carries TRBV28 and TRBJ1-1; D ambiguous. With 3 bases removed from V and 6 bases from J, the gap between germline ends came to 11 bases. The length of the CDR3 is 13 residues. Germline loops: CDR1 MDHEN, CDR2 SYDVKM. The DNA of the CDR3 is TGTGCCAGCAGTTTGGGCAGTACCCCTGAAGCTTTCTTT. It yields the protein CASSLGSTPEAFF. Drawing the rest from reference TRBV28 and TRBJ1-1, the complete variable domain is DVKVTQSSRYLVKRTGEKVFLECVQDMDHENMFWYRQDPGLGLRLIYFSYDVKMKEKGDIPEGYSVSREKKERFSLILESASTNQTSMYLCASSLGSTPEAFFGQGTRLTVV.

The chain combines TRBV19 with TRBJ1-2, with 10 bases that match TRBD1. The CDR3 runs to 15 residues. Germline CDR1 is LNHDA and CDR2 is SQIVND (reference sequence). J lost 6 bases, V lost 3 bases, and 7 bases had no gene match. The CDR3, as DNA: TGTGCCAGTAGTATCCCATCCGGGACAGGGGATGGCTACACCTTC. Encoded protein: CASSIPSGTGDGYTF.

Comment on this clone: It is unclear where the CDR3 begins or ends on the DNA, so no DNA is shown, and the CDR3 is as TCRdb lists it. This chain links TRBV28 with TRBJ2-3; no DNA check was done on the table's D call, TRBD2. Per germline, CDR1 MDHEN and CDR2 SYDVKM. The CDR3 is 14 residues long, counting both termini. The CDR3: CASSFGEGTDTQYF.

The V call is TRBV7-2, the J call TRBJ2-7, with 7 nucleotides matching TRBD2. V shed 4 bases and J 2 bases; nucleotides not matched to a gene: 8. This CDR3 contains 15 residues. Germline CDR1 reads SGHTA; CDR2 reads FQGNSA. CDR3 sequence (DNA): TGTGCCAGCAGCTCTAGCGGAGTAGCTCCCTACGAGCAGTACTTC. It is translated as CASSSSGVAPYEQYF.